These T cell receptor beta chains were read from a single sample in a study of CXCR3-negative and CXCR3-positive naive CD8 T cells. From the 5' RACE reads, TCRdb lists one entry per CDR3 protein and no DNA. The sample table includes about 150,000 distinct CDR3 sequences. The source material was naive CXCR3+ CD8+ T cells from blood. The receptors derive from a human donor in good health. Some clones in this sample may be carry-over from other donors' samples. CDR3s include the opening cysteine and the closing phenylalanine or tryptophan.

j_call: TRBJ2-7; v_call: TRBV7-9; cdr3_aa: CASSLAGNDEQYF
j_call: TRBJ1-5; v_call: TRBV15; cdr3_aa: CATSREPVMNQPSHF
j_call: TRBJ2-5; v_call: TRBV7-9; cdr3_aa: CASSLADRLGRETQYF
j_call: TRBJ2-5; v_call: TRBV12-3/TRBV12-4; cdr3_aa: CASSLSGEYQETQYF
j_call: TRBJ2-7; v_call: TRBV28; cdr3_aa: CASSFRGQASYEQYF
j_call: TRBJ1-1; v_call: TRBV7-7; cdr3_aa: CASSSLRGQEMNTEAFF
j_call: TRBJ2-1; v_call: TRBV9; cdr3_aa: CASKKRSSYNEQFF
j_call: TRBJ2-7; v_call: TRBV6-1; cdr3_aa: CASRILIFADEQYF
j_call: TRBJ2-7; v_call: TRBV7-2; cdr3_aa: CASSLKGTSAYEQYF
j_call: TRBJ2-7; v_call: TRBV23-1; cdr3_aa: CASSQSSKHSYEQYF
j_call: TRBJ2-2; v_call: TRBV12-3/TRBV12-4; cdr3_aa: CASNANTGELFF
j_call: TRBJ2-1; v_call: TRBV5-6; cdr3_aa: CASSLGGAGQFF
j_call: TRBJ2-5; v_call: TRBV7-2; cdr3_aa: CASSLRGSGEIQETQYF
j_call: TRBJ2-7; v_call: TRBV20-1; cdr3_aa: CSAREADSYEQYF
j_call: TRBJ1-1; v_call: TRBV6-5; cdr3_aa: CASSSRTHTEAFF
j_call: TRBJ1-1; v_call: TRBV20-1; cdr3_aa: CSARDLGQGGEAFF
j_call: TRBJ1-6; v_call: TRBV10-3; cdr3_aa: CAISETGQGASPLHF
j_call: TRBJ1-5; v_call: TRBV14; cdr3_aa: CASSQSFKGQGTSNQPQHF
j_call: TRBJ1-5; v_call: TRBV15; cdr3_aa: CATSRDTANQPQHF
j_call: TRBJ1-1; v_call: TRBV5-1; cdr3_aa: CASSRDQGAGTEAFF
j_call: TRBJ2-7; v_call: TRBV7-9; cdr3_aa: CASSPSAGREQYF
j_call: TRBJ1-2; v_call: TRBV9; cdr3_aa: CASSVATAGRNYGYTF
j_call: TRBJ2-7; v_call: TRBV7-9; cdr3_aa: CASSLTSDSLYEQYF
j_call: TRBJ2-7; v_call: TRBV12-3/TRBV12-4; cdr3_aa: CASSFIASGTYEQYF
j_call: TRBJ2-5; v_call: TRBV29-1; cdr3_aa: CSVEGAPGEETQYF
j_call: TRBJ2-1; v_call: TRBV12-3/TRBV12-4; cdr3_aa: CASSLGASGGAEQFF
j_call: TRBJ2-7; v_call: TRBV28; cdr3_aa: CASSSQGTLPYEQYF
j_call: TRBJ2-7; v_call: TRBV29-1; cdr3_aa: CSVVGGAYEQYF
j_call: TRBJ2-1; v_call: TRBV14; cdr3_aa: CASSPVKVWPYNEQFF
j_call: TRBJ2-7; v_call: TRBV6-6; cdr3_aa: CASSYSSRDSYEQYF
j_call: TRBJ1-2; v_call: TRBV29-1; cdr3_aa: CSVPRRGGYTF
j_call: TRBJ2-2; v_call: TRBV29-1; cdr3_aa: CSGTGVAGELFF
j_call: TRBJ1-2; v_call: TRBV29-1; cdr3_aa: CSVVVAAYGYTF
j_call: TRBJ2-1; v_call: TRBV29-1; cdr3_aa: CSVEDLASSYNEQFF
j_call: TRBJ2-7; v_call: TRBV20-1; cdr3_aa: CSARWAGHYEQYF
j_call: TRBJ2-5; v_call: TRBV7-6; cdr3_aa: CASSPITKETQYF
j_call: TRBJ2-3; v_call: TRBV20-1; cdr3_aa: CSARPELAGHTDTQYF